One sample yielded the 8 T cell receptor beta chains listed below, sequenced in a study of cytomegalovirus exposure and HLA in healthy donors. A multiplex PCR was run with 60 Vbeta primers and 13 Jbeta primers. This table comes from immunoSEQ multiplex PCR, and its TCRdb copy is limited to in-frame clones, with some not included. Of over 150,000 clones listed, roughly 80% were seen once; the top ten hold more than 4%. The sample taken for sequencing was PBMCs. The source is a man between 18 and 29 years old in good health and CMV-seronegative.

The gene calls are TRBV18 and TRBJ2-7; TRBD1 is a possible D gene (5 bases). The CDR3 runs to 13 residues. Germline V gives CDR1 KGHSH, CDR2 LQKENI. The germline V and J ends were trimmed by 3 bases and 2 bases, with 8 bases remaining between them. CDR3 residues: CASSPRETYEQYF. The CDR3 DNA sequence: TGTGCCAGCTCACCCAGGGAAACCTACGAGCAGTACTTC.

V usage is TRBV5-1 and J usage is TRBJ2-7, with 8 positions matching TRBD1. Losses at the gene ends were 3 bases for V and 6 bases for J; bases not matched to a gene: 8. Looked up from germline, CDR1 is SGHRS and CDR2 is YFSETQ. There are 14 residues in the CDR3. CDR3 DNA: TGCGCCAGCAGCTCGGACAGGGTCTCGGGCGAGCAGTACTTC. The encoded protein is CASSSDRVSGEQYF.

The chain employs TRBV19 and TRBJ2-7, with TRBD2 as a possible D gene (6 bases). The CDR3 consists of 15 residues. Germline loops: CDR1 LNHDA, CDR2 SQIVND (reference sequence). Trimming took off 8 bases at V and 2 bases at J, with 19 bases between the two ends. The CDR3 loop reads CASQFGTAGAYEQYF. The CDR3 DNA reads TGTGCCAGTCAATTCGGGACTGCTGGAGCCTACGAGCAGTACTTC.

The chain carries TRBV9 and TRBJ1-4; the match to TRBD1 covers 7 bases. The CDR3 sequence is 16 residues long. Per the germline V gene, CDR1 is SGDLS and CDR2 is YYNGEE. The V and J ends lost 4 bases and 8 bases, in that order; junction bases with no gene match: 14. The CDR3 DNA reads TGTGCCAGCAGCATGACCACCGGGACAGTGGGGGAAAAACTGTTTTTT. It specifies CASSMTTGTVGEKLFF.

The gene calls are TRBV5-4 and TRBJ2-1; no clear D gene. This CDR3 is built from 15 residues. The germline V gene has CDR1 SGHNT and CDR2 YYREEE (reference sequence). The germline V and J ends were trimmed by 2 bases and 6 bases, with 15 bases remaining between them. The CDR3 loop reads CASSFEYYSANEQFF. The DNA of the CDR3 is TGTGCCAGCAGCTTCGAATACTACTCCGCCAATGAGCAGTTCTTC.

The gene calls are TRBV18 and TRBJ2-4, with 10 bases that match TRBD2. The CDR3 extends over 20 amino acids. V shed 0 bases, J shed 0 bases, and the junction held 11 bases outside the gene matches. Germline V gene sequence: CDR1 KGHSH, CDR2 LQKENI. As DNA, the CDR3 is TGTGCCAGCTCACCACCTCCCGGGACTAGCGAGGCCGTAGCCAAAAACATTCAGTACTTC. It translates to CASSPPPGTSEAVAKNIQYF.

CDR3 bases: TGTGCCAGCAGTCGAACAGGGCCTCAGACGGGCTACACCTTC. Translation gives CASSRTGPQTGYTF. The V call is TRBV6-5, the J call TRBJ1-2, with a possible D match to TRBD1 (6 bases). The V and J ends lost 5 bases and 8 bases respectively, with 18 bases between them. The CDR3 sequence is 14 residues long. In germline, CDR1 is MNHEY, CDR2 SVGAGI.

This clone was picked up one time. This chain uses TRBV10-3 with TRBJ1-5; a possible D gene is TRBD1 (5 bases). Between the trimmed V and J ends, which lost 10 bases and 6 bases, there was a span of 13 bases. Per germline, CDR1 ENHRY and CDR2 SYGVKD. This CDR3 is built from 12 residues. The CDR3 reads CATGGDGQPQHF. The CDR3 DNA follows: TGTGCCACCGGGGGAGATGGTCAGCCCCAGCATTTT.